This T cell receptor beta chain emerged from a study of T cells in Graves' hyperthyroidism and ophthalmopathy. This clonotype showed up many times. Criteria for exclusion of patients were uncontrolled infection, other autoimmune disease, pregnancy or lactation. Diagnoses were made from clinical symptoms, serum measures (thyroxine and TRAb), thyroid ultrasound and orbital computed tomography. Researchers took RNA transcripts and amplified the TCR beta CDR3 regions from them. First-round RT-PCR of the TCR CDR3 relied on the HTBI primer set. TCRdb redid the calling of the multiplex PCR reads with MiXCR, one entry per CDR3 protein. Of roughly 840,000 distinct CDR3 sequences in the sample, 38% were seen once. The clonotype comes from a man younger than 35 with Graves' hyperthyroidism. The sample comprised blood.

CDR3 in amino acids: CASRGTATNEKLFF. The CDR3 region has the DNA TGTGCCAGCAGGGGAACTGCAACTAATGAAAAACTGTTTTTT. V and J are TRBV2 and TRBJ1-4; no clear D. The CDR3 totals 14 residues. Germline V gene lookup returns CDR1 SNHLY and CDR2 FYNNEI. V gave up 6 bases and J gave up 0 bases, with 8 bases separating them.